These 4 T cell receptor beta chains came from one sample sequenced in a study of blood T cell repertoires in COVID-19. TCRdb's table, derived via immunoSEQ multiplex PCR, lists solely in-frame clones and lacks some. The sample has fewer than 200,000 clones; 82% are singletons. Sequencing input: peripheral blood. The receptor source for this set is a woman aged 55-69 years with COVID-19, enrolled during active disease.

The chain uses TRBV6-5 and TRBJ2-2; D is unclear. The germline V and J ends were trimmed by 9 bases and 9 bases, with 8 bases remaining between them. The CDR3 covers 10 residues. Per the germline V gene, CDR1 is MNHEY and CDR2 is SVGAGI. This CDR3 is CARNKRELFF. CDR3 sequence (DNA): TGTGCCAGAAACAAAAGGGAGCTGTTTTTT.

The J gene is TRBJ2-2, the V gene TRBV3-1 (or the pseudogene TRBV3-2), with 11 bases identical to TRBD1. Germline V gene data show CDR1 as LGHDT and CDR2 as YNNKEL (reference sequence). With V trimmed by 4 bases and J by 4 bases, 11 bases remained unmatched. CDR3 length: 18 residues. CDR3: CASSPKGGTGGCTGELFF. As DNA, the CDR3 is TGTGCCAGCAGCCCAAAAGGTGGGACAGGGGGTTGCACCGGGGAGCTGTTTTTT.

CDR3 sequence reads: CSVDRGRGDLGYTF. In DNA, the CDR3 is TGCAGCGTTGATAGGGGGCGGGGGGACCTCGGCTACACCTTC. The chain carries TRBV29-1 and TRBJ1-2; 7 bases match TRBD1. The germline CDR1 and CDR2 sequences are SQVTM and ANQGSEA. The length of the CDR3 is 14 residues. The trim removed 3 bases at V and 8 bases at J, leaving 12 bases unmatched.

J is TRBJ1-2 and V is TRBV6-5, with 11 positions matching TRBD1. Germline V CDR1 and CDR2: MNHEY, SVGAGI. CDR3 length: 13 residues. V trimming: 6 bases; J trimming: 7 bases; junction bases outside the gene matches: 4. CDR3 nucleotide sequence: TGTGCCAGCAGCCTGGACAGGGGGCCTGGCTACACCTTC. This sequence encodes CASSLDRGPGYTF.